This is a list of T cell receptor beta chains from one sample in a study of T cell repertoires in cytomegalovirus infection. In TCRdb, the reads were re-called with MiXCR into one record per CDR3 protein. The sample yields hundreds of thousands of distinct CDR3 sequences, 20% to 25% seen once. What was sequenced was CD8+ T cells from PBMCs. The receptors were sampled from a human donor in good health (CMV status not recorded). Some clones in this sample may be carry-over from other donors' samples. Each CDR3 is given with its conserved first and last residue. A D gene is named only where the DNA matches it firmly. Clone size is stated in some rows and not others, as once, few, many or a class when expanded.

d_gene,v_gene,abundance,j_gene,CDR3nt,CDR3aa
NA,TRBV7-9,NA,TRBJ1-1,TGTGCCAGCAGCTTACAAACAGGGAACTCGGGGGACACTGAAGCTTTCTTT,CASSLQTGNSGDTEAFF
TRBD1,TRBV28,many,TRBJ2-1,TGTGCCAGCAGTTTATCCCGGGACAGGGGACCCCAGTTCTTC,CASSLSRDRGPQFF
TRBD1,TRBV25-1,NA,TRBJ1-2,TGTGCCAGCAGTGAATATCTGGACAGGGGCTATGGCTACACCTTC,CASSEYLDRGYGYTF
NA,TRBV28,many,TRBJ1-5,TGTGCCAGCAGTCCATCTGGAGGGTATAGCAATCAGCCCCAGCATTTT,CASSPSGGYSNQPQHF
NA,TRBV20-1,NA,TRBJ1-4,TGCAGTGCGCGGCAGGGTGGCGGGTTTAATGAAAAACTGTTTTTT,CSARQGGGFNEKLFF
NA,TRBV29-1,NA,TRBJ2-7,TGCAGCGTCGCCCCGGGGGACAGCTCCTACGAGCAGTACTTC,CSVAPGDSSYEQYF
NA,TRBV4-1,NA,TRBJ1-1,TGCGCCAGCAGCCAAGTGTACAGGGAGCACACTGAAGCTTTCTTT,CASSQVYREHTEAFF
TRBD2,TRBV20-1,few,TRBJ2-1,TGCAGTGCTAGAGATCTCGCGGGACTAGCAGGGGGAAGTAGGAATGAGCAGTTCTTC,CSARDLAGLAGGSRNEQFF
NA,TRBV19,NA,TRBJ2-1,TGTGCCAGTAGTATCAGGGTAAATGAGCAGTTCTTC,CASSIRVNEQFF
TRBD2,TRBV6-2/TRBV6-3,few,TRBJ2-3,TGTGCCAGCAGGAAGACACTAGCGGGGGCCACAGATACGCAGTATTTT,CASRKTLAGATDTQYF
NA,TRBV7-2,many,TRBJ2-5,TGTGCCAGCAGCTTAGTGGGGGGGCGCGAGGAAGAGACCCAGTACTTC,CASSLVGGREEETQYF
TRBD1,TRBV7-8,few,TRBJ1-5,TGTGCCAGCAGCTTGGATAGTAACAGGGGTAATCAGCCCCAGCATTTT,CASSLDSNRGNQPQHF
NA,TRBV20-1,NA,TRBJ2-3,TGCAGTGCTAGGAGCTCGGGGCAGTATTTT,CSARSSGQYF
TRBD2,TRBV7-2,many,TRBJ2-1,TGTGCCAGCAGCTTATACGAGGGTAGCGGGGGCCCTCTCTCCTACAATGAGCAGTTCTTC,CASSLYEGSGGPLSYNEQFF
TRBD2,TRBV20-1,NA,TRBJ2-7,TGCAGTGCTAGAGGACTAGCTAGTCCCTCCTACGAGCAGTACTTC,CSARGLASPSYEQYF
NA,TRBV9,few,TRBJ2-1,TGTGCCAGCAGCGTAGAGGCCGGACTCGGGGCTTACAATGAGCAGTTCTTC,CASSVEAGLGAYNEQFF
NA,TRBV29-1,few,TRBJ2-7,TGCAGCGTTGGGGGTTGGGACTCCCGAACCTACGAGCAGTACTTC,CSVGGWDSRTYEQYF
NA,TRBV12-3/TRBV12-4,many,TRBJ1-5,TGTGCCAGCAGGAACATTTTGGAGCCCCAGCATTTT,CASRNILEPQHF
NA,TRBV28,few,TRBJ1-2,TGTGCCAGCAGTTTTGACAGACGCCAAGACTATGGCTACACCTTC,CASSFDRRQDYGYTF
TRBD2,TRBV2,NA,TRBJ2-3,TGTGCCAGCACCGGGACTAGCGGGGGCTTCACAGATACGCAGTATTTT,CASTGTSGGFTDTQYF
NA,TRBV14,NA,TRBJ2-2,TGTGCCAGCAGCCAAGGCATAGGGGCCACCGGGGAGCTGTTTTTT,CASSQGIGATGELFF
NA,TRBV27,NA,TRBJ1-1,TGTGCCTGCAGCTTGATCATGAACACTGAAGCTTTCTTT,CACSLIMNTEAFF